This TCR beta chain came from a study of blood T cell repertoires in COVID-19. Germline assignment: CDR1 SGHRS and CDR2 YFSETQ. The CDR3 has 13 residues. V gave up 3 bases and J gave up 4 bases; unmatched junction bases: 3. Data came from immunoSEQ multiplex PCR; TCRdb stores just in-frame clones and leaves some out. The data show hundreds of thousands of clones, approximately 86% seen once. The sequenced sample consisted of PBMCs or T cells enriched from blood (not recorded which). This receptor was taken from a woman under 40 who had recovered from COVID-19. The chain combines TRBV5-1 with TRBJ2-5, with 7 bases lining up with TRBD1. The CDR3 loop reads CASSWDSLETQYF. The CDR3 coding sequence is TGCGCCAGCAGCTGGGACAGCTTAGAGACCCAGTACTTC.